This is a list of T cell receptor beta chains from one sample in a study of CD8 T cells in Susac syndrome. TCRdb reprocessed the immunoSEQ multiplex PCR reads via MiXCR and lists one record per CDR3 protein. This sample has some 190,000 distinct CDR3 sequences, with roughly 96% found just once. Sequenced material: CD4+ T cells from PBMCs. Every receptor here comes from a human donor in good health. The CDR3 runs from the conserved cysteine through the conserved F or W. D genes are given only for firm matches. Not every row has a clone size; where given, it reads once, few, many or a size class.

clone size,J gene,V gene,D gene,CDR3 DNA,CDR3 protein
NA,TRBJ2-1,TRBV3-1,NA,TGTGCCAGCAGCCCGGACTCGAAGGGCTACAATGAGCAGTTCTTC,CASSPDSKGYNEQFF
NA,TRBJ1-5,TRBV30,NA,TGTGCCTGGCAGTCGTTGGGAAGCAATCAGCCCCAGCATTTT,CAWQSLGSNQPQHF
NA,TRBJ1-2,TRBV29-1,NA,TGCAGCGTTGAAGAGTTCTCCCCTAACTATGGCTACACCTTC,CSVEEFSPNYGYTF
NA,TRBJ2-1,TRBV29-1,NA,TGCAGCGTTGCCCCGACCCAAGACAATGAGCAGTTCTTC,CSVAPTQDNEQFF
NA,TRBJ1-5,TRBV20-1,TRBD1,TGCAGTGCTGAACTACCGGGACAGGGGGCTGGCAATCAGCCCCAGCATTTT,CSAELPGQGAGNQPQHF
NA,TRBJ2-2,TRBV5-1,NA,TGCGCCAGCAGCCCCAGGGGGGCCGGGGAGCTGTTTTTT,CASSPRGAGELFF
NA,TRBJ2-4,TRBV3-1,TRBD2,TGTGCCAGCAGCCAAGGTCTAGCGGGGAAATTAGCCAAAAACATTCAGTACTTC,CASSQGLAGKLAKNIQYF
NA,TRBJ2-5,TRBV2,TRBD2,TGTGCCAGCAGACAAGCGGGGGGGTCGACCAACCAAGAGACCCAGTACTTC,CASRQAGGSTNQETQYF
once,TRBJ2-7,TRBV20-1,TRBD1,TGCAGTGCTTCAACAGGGGCCCTGGGGGAGCAGTACTTC,CSASTGALGEQYF
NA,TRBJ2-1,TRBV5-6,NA,TGTGCCAGCAGCATTGACAGAATTAGCGGCGAGCAGTTCTTC,CASSIDRISGEQFF
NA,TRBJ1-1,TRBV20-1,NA,TGCAGTGCTAGCCGTATGAACACTGAAGCTTTCTTT,CSASRMNTEAFF
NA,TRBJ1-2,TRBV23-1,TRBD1,TGCGCCAGCAGTCACTCGACGGACAGGCTCCTCTATGGCTACACCTTC,CASSHSTDRLLYGYTF
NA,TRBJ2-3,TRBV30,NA,TGTGCCTGGGGGAGCACAGATACGCAGTATTTT,CAWGSTDTQYF
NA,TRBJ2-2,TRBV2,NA,TGTGCCAGCCGGGGGGCGCGAAACACCGGGGAGCTGTTTTTT,CASRGARNTGELFF
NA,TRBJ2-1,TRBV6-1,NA,TGTGCCAGCAGTCAACGGAGAGGGAGGAGCTCCTACAATGAGCAGTTCTTC,CASSQRRGRSSYNEQFF
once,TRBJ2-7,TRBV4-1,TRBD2,TGCGCCAGCAGCCCTGGGAGGGGTAGGAGCTCCTACGAGCAGTACTTC,CASSPGRGRSSYEQYF
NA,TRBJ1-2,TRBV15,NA,TGTGCCACCAGCAGAGATCAGGCCGCACAAGGCTACACCTTC,CATSRDQAAQGYTF
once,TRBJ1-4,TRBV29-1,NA,TGCAGCGTTGACCTCGGTGGGCAGGGTCGAGAAAAACTGTTTTTT,CSVDLGGQGREKLFF
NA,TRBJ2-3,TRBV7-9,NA,TGTGCCAGCAGTCTGCAGGGCTCCACAGATACGCAGTATTTT,CASSLQGSTDTQYF
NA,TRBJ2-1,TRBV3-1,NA,TGTGCCAGCAGCCAAGACCTAGCATCCCACAATGAGCAGTTCTTC,CASSQDLASHNEQFF
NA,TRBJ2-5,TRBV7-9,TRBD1,TGTGCCAGCAGCTTCCCCCGGGACAGGGGAGAGACCCAGTACTTC,CASSFPRDRGETQYF
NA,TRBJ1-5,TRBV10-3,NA,TGTGCCATCAGTGAGTCATTTAAGCCCCAGCATTTT,CAISESFKPQHF
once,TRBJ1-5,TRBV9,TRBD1,TGTGCCAGAGGGGACAGGGGCCTCGTTAGCAATCAGCCCCAGCATTTT,CARGDRGLVSNQPQHF
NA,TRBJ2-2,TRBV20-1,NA,TGCAGTGCTAGGGAGGGGCAGGGGGGCACCGGGGAGCTGTTTTTT,CSAREGQGGTGELFF